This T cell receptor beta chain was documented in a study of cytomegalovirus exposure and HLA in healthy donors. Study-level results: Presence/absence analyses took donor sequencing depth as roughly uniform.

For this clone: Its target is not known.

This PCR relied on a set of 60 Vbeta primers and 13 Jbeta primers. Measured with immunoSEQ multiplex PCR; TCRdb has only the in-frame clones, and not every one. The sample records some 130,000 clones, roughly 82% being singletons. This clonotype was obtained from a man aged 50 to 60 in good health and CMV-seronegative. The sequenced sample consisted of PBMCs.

CDR3 coding DNA: TGTGCCAGCAGCTTAGATTGGACAGTTTTCTCCTATAATTCACCCCTCCACTTT. This codes for CASSLDWTVFSYNSPLHF. The chain couples TRBV7-4 to TRBJ1-6; D might be TRBD1 (6 bases). The germline gives CDR1 SGHVT, CDR2 SQSDAQ. The CDR3 is 18 residues long. The V and J ends lost 1 base and 0 bases respectively, with 13 bases between them.